This T cell receptor (beta chain) was recorded in a study of T cells after yellow fever vaccination. This clonotype was seen at least ten times. By 5'RACE template switching, TCR cDNA was produced, with a universal primer site and UMIs added in the process. TCRdb re-derived calls from the 5' RACE reads in MiXCR, one entry per CDR3 protein. The sample holds about 53,000 distinct CDR3 sequences, roughly 6.9% seen once. Sequencing used CD8+ T cells sorted from PBMCs, obtained on the day of the first yellow fever vaccination. This receptor was taken from a man aged 18 to 30 who received the YFV17D yellow fever vaccine.

The CDR3 sequence: CASSLDTGREAFF. The CDR3 DNA reads TGTGCCAGCAGTTTAGATACGGGACGGGAAGCTTTCTTT. The chain has TRBV27 and TRBJ1-1, with D possibly matching TRBD1 (5 bases). The CDR3 loop spans 13 amino acids. V lost 2 bases and J lost 8, with 12 bases in between. Germline V gene data show CDR1 as MNHEY and CDR2 as SMNVEV (reference sequence).